Detailed here is one T cell receptor (beta chain). Its antigen is still unknown. This CDR3 is 16 amino acids long. Germline CDR1 reads LGHNA; CDR2 reads YSLEER. Trimming left V 4 bases short and J 0 bases short, with 12 bases between. This entry is derived from a study of PD-1 blockade in classical Hodgkin lymphoma. The time point here: newly diagnosed, previously untreated cHL patient sample. Purification of CD4+ T cells from thawed PBMCs was achieved by magnetic negative selection. Investigators turned to newly diagnosed, untreated classical Hodgkin lymphoma PBMCs for comparison. Data came from immunoSEQ multiplex PCR; TCRdb stores just in-frame clones and leaves some out. This table holds 20,000 to 25,000 clones, around nine tenths found once. Overall study results and limits: At baseline, newly diagnosed patients reportedly showed less TCR diversity than healthy donors. Nothing has yet pinned down what causes the repertoire differences, possibly disease activity or prior therapy.

V and J are TRBV4-3 and TRBJ1-4; D gene ambiguous. The sample taken for sequencing was CD4+ T cells from blood. The clonotype comes from a human donor with classical Hodgkin lymphoma. The CDR3: CASSPVPGSTNEKLFF. CDR3 in DNA: TGCGCCAGCAGCCCCGTGCCGGGCTCAACTAATGAAAAACTGTTTTTT.